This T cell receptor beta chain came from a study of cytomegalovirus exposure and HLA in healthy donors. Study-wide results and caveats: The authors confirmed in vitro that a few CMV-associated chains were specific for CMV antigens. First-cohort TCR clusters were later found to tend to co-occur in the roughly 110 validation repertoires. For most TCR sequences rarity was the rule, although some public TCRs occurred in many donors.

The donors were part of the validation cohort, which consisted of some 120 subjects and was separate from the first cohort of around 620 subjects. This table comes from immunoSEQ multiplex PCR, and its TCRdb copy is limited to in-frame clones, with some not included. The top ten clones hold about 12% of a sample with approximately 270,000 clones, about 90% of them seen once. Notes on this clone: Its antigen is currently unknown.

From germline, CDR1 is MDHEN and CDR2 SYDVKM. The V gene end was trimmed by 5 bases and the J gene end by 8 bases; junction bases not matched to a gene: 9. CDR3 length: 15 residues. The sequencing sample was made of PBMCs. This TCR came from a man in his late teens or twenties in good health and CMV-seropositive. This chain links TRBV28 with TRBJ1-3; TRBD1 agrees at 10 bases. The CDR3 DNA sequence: TGTGCCAGCAGTCTCCCCCGGGACAGGGGATACACCATATATTTT. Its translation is CASSLPRDRGYTIYF.